Listed below are T cell receptor beta chains from one sample, sequenced in a study of blood T cell repertoires in COVID-19. TCRdb's copy holds only in-frame clones and misses some; the assay was immunoSEQ multiplex PCR. The sample includes roughly 260,000 clones, 85% to 90% of them seen just once. Sequencing was done on a sample of peripheral blood. The origin of the receptors is a woman between 35 and 50 years old with acute or convalescent COVID-19. Each CDR3 is given with its conserved first and last residue. The D gene is left open where the match is weak. A clone size is listed for some rows: how often the clone was seen (once, few, many), or a class if it is expanded.

clone size | J gene | V gene | D gene | CDR3 protein | CDR3 DNA
NA | TRBJ1-2 | TRBV10-3 | NA | CATQGGGLQGHPNYGYTF | TGTGCCACCCAAGGGGGGGGTCTCCAGGGCCATCCTAACTATGGCTACACCTTC
NA | TRBJ1-5 | TRBV2 | NA | CASSIEGGGQPQHF | TGTGCCAGCAGTATTGAAGGGGGTGGTCAGCCCCAGCATTTT
NA | TRBJ1-3 | TRBV12-5 | NA | CASGEQVSGNTIYF | TGTGCTAGTGGTGAACAGGTCTCTGGAAACACCATATATTTT
NA | TRBJ2-2 | TRBV19 | NA | CASKVGLRAGELFF | TGTGCCAGTAAGGTGGGGCTCCGCGCCGGGGAGCTGTTTTTT
NA | TRBJ2-5 | TRBV11-3 | TRBD1 | CASSFQGQGGETQYF | TGTGCCAGCAGCTTCCAAGGACAGGGCGGCGAGACCCAGTACTTC
NA | TRBJ1-2 | TRBV10-3 | NA | CAISGGQGDGYTF | TGTGCCATCAGTGGGGGACAAGGCGACGGCTACACCTTC
NA | TRBJ2-5 | TRBV5-4 | NA | CASSPLDGGPQETQYF | TGTGCCAGCAGCCCGTTAGACGGGGGGCCTCAAGAGACCCAGTACTTC
NA | TRBJ1-1 | TRBV14 | TRBD1 | CASSQDLGQRLTEAFF | TGTGCCAGCAGCCAAGATTTGGGACAGAGACTCACTGAAGCTTTCTTT
NA | TRBJ1-4 | TRBV7-2 | TRBD1 | CASSPRTGSNEKLFF | TGTGCCAGCAGCCCCCGGACAGGTTCTAATGAAAAACTGTTTTTT
NA | TRBJ2-1 | TRBV5-4 | TRBD1 | CASSEGDRGSFYNEQFF | TGTGCCAGCAGCGAAGGGGACAGGGGATCTTTCTACAATGAGCAGTTCTTC
NA | TRBJ1-2 | TRBV28 | TRBD1 | CASITGTGGFPNYGYTF | TGTGCCAGCATCACCGGGACAGGCGGCTTTCCTAACTATGGCTACACCTTC
NA | TRBJ1-1 | TRBV11-3 | NA | CASSLDFRASEAFF | TGTGCCAGCAGCTTAGATTTCAGGGCTTCTGAAGCTTTCTTT
few | TRBJ1-1 | TRBV6-4 | TRBD1 | CASSGTGTVPEAFF | TGTGCCAGCAGTGGTACCGGGACAGTGCCTGAAGCTTTCTTT
once | TRBJ2-2 | TRBV5-1 | TRBD1 | CASSARDRNTGELFF | TGCGCCAGCAGCGCCCGGGACAGGAACACCGGGGAGCTGTTTTTT
NA | TRBJ2-3 | TRBV5-1 | NA | CASSFGDTSTDTQYF | TGCGCCAGCAGCTTCGGGGACACCAGCACAGATACGCAGTATTTT
NA | TRBJ2-5 | TRBV29-1 | TRBD2 | CSVEDQGLSGGLETQYF | TGCAGCGTTGAAGATCAGGGTCTTTCGGGAGGGCTGGAGACCCAGTACTTC
NA | TRBJ1-4 | TRBV12-3/TRBV12-4 | NA | CASSELEGRLFF | TGTGCCAGCAGCGAACTCGAGGGTAGACTGTTTTTT
NA | TRBJ1-1 | TRBV2 | NA | CASSDRLNTEAFF | TGTGCCAGCTCAGACAGGTTGAACACTGAAGCTTTCTTT
NA | TRBJ1-3 | TRBV11-2 | NA | CASSRTDSLFSGNTIYF | TGTGCCAGCAGCCGGACGGACAGTCTTTTCTCTGGAAACACCATATATTTT
NA | TRBJ1-1 | TRBV13 | NA | CASSLGRTEAFF | TGTGCCAGCAGCTTAGGTCGCACTGAAGCTTTCTTT
NA | TRBJ1-6 | TRBV4-1 | TRBD1 | CASSQEGGAAGGNSPLHF | TGCGCCAGCAGCCAAGAAGGGGGTGCCGCAGGGGGCAATTCACCCCTCCACTTT
NA | TRBJ1-1 | TRBV30 | NA | CAWSYGGLGTEAFF | TGTGCCTGGAGCTACGGCGGGCTGGGCACTGAAGCTTTCTTT
NA | TRBJ1-6 | TRBV30 | NA | CASDRSSRNSPLHF | TGTGCCTCAGACAGGTCAAGTCGGAATTCACCCCTCCACTTT
NA | TRBJ1-1 | TRBV11-2 | TRBD1 | CASSPGQGKDTEAFF | TGTGCCAGCAGCCCCGGACAGGGGAAGGACACTGAAGCTTTCTTT
NA | TRBJ1-2 | TRBV21-1 | NA | CASSSRQERYGYTF | TGTGCCAGCAGCAGCCGACAGGAGAGGTATGGCTACACCTTC
once | TRBJ2-1 | TRBV19 | TRBD2 | CASSDLLAGGYNEQFF | TGTGCCAGTAGTGACCTACTAGCGGGGGGGTACAATGAGCAGTTCTTC
NA | TRBJ2-2 | TRBV6-5 | NA | CASSYGGGGDTGELFF | TGTGCCAGCAGTTACGGCGGGGGCGGGGACACCGGGGAGCTGTTTTTT